This section outlines one T cell receptor (beta chain) sequence together with its context. The data were obtained in a study of blood T cells in healthy people across ages. A second roughly 6 to 11 cycle PCR used barcoded and J-beta primers. TCRdb used MiXCR to reprocess the 5' RACE reads, holding one entry per CDR3 protein. The data contain about 650,000 distinct CDR3 sequences, around 52% of them seen just once; the ten biggest clones take up roughly 14%. CDR3 length equals 15 residues. Germline lookup yields CDR1 SGHRS and CDR2 YFSETQ. The germline V and J ends were trimmed by 0 bases and 7 bases, with 11 bases remaining between them.

The sequence derives from a woman aged 80 or older in good health. The sample was blood. The J gene is TRBJ1-6, the V gene TRBV5-1; D is unresolved. The CDR3 sequence is CASSLDPGLNSPLHF. CDR3 bases: TGCGCCAGCAGCTTGGATCCGGGGTTGAATTCACCCCTCCACTTT. The complete variable domain, with remaining parts taken from reference TRBV5-1 and TRBJ1-6, reads KAGVTQTPRYLIKTRGQQVTLSCSPISGHRSVSWYQQTPGQGLQFLFEYFSETQRNKGNFPGRFSGRQFSNSRSEMNVSTLELGDSALYLCASSLDPGLNSPLHFGNGTRLTVT.